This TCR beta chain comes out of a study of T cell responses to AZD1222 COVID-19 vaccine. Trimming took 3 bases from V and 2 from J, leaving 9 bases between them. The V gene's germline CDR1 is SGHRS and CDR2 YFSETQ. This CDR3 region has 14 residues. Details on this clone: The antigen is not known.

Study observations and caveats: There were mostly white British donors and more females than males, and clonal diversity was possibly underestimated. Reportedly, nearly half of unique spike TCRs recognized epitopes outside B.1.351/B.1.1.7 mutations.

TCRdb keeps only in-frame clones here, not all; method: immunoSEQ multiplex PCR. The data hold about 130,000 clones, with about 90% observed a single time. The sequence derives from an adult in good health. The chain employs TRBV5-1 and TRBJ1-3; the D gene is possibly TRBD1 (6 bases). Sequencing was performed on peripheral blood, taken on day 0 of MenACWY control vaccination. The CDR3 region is CASSSQGAGNTIYF. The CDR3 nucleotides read TGCGCCAGCAGCTCACAGGGTGCTGGAAACACCATATATTTT. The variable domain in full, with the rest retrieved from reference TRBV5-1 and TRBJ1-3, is KAGVTQTPRYLIKTRGQQVTLSCSPISGHRSVSWYQQTPGQGLQFLFEYFSETQRNKGNFPGRFSGRQFSNSRSEMNVSTLELGDSALYLCASSSQGAGNTIYFGEGSWLTVV.